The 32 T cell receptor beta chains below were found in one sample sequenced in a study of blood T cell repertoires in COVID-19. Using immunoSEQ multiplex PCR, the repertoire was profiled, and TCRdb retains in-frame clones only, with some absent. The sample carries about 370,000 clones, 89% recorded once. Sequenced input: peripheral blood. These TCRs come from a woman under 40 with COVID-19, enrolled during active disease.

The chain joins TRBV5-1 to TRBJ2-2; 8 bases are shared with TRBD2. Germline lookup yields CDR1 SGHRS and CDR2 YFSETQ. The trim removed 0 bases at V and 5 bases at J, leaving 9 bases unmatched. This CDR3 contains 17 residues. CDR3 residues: CASSLDGGGTRTGELFF. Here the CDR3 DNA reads TGCGCCAGCAGCTTGGATGGCGGGGGGACACGGACCGGGGAGCTGTTTTTT. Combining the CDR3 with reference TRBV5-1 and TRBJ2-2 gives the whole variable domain KAGVTQTPRYLIKTRGQQVTLSCSPISGHRSVSWYQQTPGQGLQFLFEYFSETQRNKGNFPGRFSGRQFSNSRSEMNVSTLELGDSALYLCASSLDGGGTRTGELFFGEGSRLTVL.

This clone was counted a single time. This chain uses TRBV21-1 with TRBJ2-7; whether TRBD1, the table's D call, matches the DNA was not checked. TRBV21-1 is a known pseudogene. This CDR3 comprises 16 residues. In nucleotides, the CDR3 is TGTGCCAGTAAGAACGGCCCGGGACAGGGGTTTTGCGAGCAGTACGTC. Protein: CASKNGPGQGFCEQYV.

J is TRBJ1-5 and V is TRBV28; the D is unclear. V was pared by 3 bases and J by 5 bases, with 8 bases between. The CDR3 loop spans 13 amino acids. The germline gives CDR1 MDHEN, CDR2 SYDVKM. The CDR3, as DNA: TGTGCCAGCAGTTTGCGGGTGGATCAGCCCCAGCATTTT. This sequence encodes CASSLRVDQPQHF.

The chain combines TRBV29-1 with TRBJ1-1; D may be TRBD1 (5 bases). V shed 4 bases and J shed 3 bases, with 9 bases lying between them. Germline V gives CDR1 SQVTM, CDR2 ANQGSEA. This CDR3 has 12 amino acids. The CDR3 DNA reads TGCAGCGTTGGGTCGGGGGACACTGAAGCTTTCTTT. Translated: CSVGSGDTEAFF.

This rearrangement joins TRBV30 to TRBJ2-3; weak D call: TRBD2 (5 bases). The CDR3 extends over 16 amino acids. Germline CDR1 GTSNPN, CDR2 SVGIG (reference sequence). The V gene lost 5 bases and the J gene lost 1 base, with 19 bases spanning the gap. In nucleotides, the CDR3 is TGTGCCTGGCAGGAGGCACGGCTTTGGGGCACAGATACGCAGTATTTT. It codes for CAWQEARLWGTDTQYF.

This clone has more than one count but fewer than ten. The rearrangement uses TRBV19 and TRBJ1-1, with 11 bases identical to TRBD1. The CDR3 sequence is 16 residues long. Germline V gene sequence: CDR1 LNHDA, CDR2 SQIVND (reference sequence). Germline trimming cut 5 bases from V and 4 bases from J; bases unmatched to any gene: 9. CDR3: CASSAPSGTGGTEAFF. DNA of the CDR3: TGTGCCAGTAGTGCTCCGTCCGGGACAGGGGGCACTGAAGCTTTCTTT.

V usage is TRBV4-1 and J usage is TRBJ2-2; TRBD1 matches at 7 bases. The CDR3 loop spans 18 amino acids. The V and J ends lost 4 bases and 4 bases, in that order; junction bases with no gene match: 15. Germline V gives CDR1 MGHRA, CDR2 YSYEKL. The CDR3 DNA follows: TGCGCCAGCAGCCTCCGCACCTGGACAGGCGCGCGCACCGGGGAGCTGTTTTTT. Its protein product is CASSLRTWTGARTGELFF.

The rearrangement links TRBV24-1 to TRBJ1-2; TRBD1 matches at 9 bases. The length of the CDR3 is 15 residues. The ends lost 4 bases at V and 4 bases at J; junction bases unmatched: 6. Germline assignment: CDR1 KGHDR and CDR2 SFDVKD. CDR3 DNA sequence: TGTGCCACCAGTGACCGGACAGGGGAGACCTATGGCTACACCTTC. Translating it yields CATSDRTGETYGYTF.

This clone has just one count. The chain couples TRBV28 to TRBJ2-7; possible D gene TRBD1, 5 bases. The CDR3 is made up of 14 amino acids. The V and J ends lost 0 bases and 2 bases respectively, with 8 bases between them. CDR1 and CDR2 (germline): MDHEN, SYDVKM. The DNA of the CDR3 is TGTGCCAGCAGTTTATGGACAGACGCCTACGAGCAGTACTTC. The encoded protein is CASSLWTDAYEQYF.

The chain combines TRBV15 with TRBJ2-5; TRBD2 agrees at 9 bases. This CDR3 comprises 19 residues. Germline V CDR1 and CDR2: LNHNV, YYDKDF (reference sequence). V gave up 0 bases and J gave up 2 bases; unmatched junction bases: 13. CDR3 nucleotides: TGTGCCACCAGCAGAGATTTTGGTAGAGTTGCGGGAGGGCAAGAGACCCAGTACTTC. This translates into CATSRDFGRVAGGQETQYF.

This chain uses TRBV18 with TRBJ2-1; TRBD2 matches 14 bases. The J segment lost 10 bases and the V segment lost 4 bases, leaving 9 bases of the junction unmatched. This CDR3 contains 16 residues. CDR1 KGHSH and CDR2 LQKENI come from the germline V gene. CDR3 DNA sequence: TGTGCCAGCTCACGAACCGGGACTAGCGGGAGAAACGAGCAGTTCTTC. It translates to CASSRTGTSGRNEQFF.

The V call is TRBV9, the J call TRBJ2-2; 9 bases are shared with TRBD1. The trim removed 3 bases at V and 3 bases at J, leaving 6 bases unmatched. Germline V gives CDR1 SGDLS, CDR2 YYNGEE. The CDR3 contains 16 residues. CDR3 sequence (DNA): TGTGCCAGCAGCGAGCGACAGGGGGAGGACACCGGGGAGCTGTTTTTT. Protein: CASSERQGEDTGELFF. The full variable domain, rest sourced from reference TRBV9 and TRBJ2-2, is DSGVTQTPKHLITATGQRVTLRCSPRSGDLSVYWYQQSLDQGLQFLIQYYNGEERAKGNILERFSAQQFPDLHSELNLSSLELGDSALYFCASSERQGEDTGELFFGEGSRLTVL.

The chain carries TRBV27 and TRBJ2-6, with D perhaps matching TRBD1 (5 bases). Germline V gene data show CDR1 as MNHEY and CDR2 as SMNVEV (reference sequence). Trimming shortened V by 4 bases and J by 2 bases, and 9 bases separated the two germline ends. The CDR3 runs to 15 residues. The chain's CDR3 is CASSYRTAGANVLTF. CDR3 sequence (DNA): TGTGCCAGCAGTTACAGGACGGCTGGGGCCAACGTCCTGACTTTC.

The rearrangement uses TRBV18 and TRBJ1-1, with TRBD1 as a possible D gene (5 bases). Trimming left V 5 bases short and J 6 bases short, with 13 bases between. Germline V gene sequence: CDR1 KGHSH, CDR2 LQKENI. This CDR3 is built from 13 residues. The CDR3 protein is CASSTSRVPEAFF. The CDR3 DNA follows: TGTGCCAGCTCAACCTCCAGGGTTCCTGAAGCTTTCTTT.

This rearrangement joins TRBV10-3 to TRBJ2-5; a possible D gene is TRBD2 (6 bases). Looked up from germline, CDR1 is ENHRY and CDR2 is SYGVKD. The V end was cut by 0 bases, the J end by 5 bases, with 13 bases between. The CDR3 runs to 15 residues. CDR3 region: CAISESLGRWETQYF. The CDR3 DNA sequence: TGTGCCATCAGTGAGTCGCTCGGGAGATGGGAGACCCAGTACTTC.

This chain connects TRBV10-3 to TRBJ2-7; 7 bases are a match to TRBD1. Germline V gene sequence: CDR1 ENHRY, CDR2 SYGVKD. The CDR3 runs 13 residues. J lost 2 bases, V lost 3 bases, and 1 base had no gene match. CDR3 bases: TGTGCCATCAGTGAAGGGGGCCCCTACGAGCAGTACGTC. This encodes CAISEGGPYEQYV.

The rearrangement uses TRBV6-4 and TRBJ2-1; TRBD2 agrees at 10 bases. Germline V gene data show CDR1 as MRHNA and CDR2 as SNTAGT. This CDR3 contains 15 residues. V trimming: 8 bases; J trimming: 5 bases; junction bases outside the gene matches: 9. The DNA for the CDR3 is TGTGCCAGCCGAAGCGGGAGGGCCGAAGACAATGAGCAGTTCTTC. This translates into CASRSGRAEDNEQFF.

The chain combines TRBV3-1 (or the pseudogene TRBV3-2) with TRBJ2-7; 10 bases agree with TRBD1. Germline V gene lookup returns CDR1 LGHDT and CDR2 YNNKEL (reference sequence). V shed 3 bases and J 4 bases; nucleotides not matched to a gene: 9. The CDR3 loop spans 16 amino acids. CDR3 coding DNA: TGTGCCAGCAGCCAGACGGTGGGACAGGGGACTTACGAGCAGTACTTC. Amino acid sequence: CASSQTVGQGTYEQYF.

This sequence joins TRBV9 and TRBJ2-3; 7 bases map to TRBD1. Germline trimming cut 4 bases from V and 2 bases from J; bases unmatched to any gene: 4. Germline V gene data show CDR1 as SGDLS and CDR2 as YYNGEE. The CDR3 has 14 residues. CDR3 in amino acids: CASSPGQNTDTQYF. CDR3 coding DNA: TGTGCCAGCAGCCCGGGACAGAACACAGATACGCAGTATTTT.

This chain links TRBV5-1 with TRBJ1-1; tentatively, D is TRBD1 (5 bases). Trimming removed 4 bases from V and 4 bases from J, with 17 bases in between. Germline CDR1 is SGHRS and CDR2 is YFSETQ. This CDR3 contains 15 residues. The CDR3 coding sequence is TGCGCCAGCAGCGTTGGTCAGGGAAGGGGCACTGAAGCTTTCTTT. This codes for CASSVGQGRGTEAFF.

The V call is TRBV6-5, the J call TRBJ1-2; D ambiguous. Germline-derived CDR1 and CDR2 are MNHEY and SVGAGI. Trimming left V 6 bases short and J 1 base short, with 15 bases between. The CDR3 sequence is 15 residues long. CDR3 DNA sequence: TGTGCCAGCAGCCCCTTAGTGACTGGTAACTATGGCTACACCTTC. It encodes CASSPLVTGNYGYTF.

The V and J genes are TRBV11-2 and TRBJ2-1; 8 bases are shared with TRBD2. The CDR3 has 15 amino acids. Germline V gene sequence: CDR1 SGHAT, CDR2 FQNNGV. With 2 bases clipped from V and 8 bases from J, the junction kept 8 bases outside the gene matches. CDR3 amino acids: CASSLRRGGGDEQFF. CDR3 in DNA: TGTGCCAGCAGCTTAAGACGGGGGGGCGGCGATGAGCAGTTCTTC.

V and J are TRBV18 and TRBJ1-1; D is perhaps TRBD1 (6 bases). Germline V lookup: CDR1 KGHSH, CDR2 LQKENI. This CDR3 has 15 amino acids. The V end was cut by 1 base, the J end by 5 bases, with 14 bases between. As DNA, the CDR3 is TGTGCCAGCTCACCACAACAGGACAGAGGGACTGAAGCTTTCTTT. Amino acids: CASSPQQDRGTEAFF. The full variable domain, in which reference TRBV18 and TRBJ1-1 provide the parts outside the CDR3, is NAGVMQNPRHLVRRRGQEARLRCSPMKGHSHVYWYRQLPEEGLKFMVYLQKENIIDESGMPKERFSAEFPKEGPSILRIQQVVRGDSAAYFCASSPQQDRGTEAFFGQGTRLTVV.

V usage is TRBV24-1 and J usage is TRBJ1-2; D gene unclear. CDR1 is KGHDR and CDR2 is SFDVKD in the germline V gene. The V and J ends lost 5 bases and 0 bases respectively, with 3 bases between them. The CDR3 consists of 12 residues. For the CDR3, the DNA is TGTGCCACCAGTGCTCCTAACTATGGCTACACCTTC. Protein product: CATSAPNYGYTF.

This chain's CDR3 is CASSVGFYEQYF. CDR3 in DNA: TGCGCCAGCAGTGTGGGCTTCTACGAGCAGTACTTC. The chain carries TRBV10-2 and TRBJ2-7; D ambiguous. Trimming stripped 4 bases from V and 3 bases from J, with 7 bases between. CDR3 length equals 12 residues. Germline V gene data show CDR1 as WSHSY and CDR2 as SAAADI.

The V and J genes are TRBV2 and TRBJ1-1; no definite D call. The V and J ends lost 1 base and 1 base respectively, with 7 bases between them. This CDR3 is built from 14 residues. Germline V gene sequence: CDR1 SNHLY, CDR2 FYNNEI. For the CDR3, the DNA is TGTGCCAGCAGTGAAGGGCTGTGGAACACTGAAGCTTTCTTT. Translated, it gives CASSEGLWNTEAFF.

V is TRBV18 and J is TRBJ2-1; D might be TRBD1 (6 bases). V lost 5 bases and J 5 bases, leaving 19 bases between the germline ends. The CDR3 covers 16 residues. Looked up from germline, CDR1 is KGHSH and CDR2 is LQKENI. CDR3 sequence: CASSSGHGRTDNEQFF. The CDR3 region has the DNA TGTGCCAGCTCATCGGGACACGGTAGAACAGACAATGAGCAGTTCTTC.

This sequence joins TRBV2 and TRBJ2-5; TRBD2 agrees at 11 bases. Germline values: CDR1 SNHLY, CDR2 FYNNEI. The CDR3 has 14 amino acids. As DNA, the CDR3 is TGTGGGTCTAGCGGGAGGATGGGACGGGAGACCCAGTACTTC. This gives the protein CGSSGRMGRETQYF.

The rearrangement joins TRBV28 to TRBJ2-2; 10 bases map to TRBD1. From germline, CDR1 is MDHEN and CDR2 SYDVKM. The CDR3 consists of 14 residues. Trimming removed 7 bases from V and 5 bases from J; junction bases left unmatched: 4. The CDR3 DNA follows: TGTGCCAGCATGGGACAGGGGTTTACCGGGGAGCTGTTTTTT. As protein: CASMGQGFTGELFF. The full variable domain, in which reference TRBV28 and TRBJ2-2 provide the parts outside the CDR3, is DVKVTQSSRYLVKRTGEKVFLECVQDMDHENMFWYRQDPGLGLRLIYFSYDVKMKEKGDIPEGYSVSREKKERFSLILESASTNQTSMYLCASMGQGFTGELFFGEGSRLTVL.

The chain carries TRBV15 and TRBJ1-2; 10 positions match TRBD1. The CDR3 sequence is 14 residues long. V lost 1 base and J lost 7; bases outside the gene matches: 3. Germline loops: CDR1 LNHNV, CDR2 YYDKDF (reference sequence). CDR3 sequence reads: CATSRGQGAGGYTF. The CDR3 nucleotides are TGTGCCACCAGCAGAGGACAGGGGGCTGGTGGCTACACCTTC. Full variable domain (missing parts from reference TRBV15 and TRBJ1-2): DAMVIQNPRYQVTQFGKPVTLSCSQTLNHNVMYWYQQKSSQAPKLLFHYYDKDFNNEADTPDNFQSRRPNTSFCFLDIRSPGLGDTAMYLCATSRGQGAGGYTFGSGTRLTVV.

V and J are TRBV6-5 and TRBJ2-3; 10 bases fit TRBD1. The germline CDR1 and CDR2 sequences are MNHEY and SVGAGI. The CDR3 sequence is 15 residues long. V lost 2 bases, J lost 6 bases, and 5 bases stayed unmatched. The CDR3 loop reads CASSYKGQGLDTQYF. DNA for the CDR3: TGTGCCAGCAGTTACAAGGGACAGGGGTTGGATACGCAGTATTTT.

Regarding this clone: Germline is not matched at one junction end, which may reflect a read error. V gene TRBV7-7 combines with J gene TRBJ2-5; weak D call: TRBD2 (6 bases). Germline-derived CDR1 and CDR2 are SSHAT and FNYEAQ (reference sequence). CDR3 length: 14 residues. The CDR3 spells CASSSVGGQETQYF. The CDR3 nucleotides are TGTGCTAGCAGCTCGGTGGGGGGCCAAGAGACCCAGTACTTC.